These 16 T cell receptor beta chains were all obtained from the same sample, sequenced in a study of Tregs in tolerant kidney transplant recipients. Data came from immunoSEQ multiplex PCR; TCRdb stores just in-frame clones and leaves some out. Among tens of thousands of clones listed, roughly 98% were seen once. The sequencing here drew on Tregs from blood, taken before the transplant. Every receptor here comes from a human donor who received a combined kidney and bone marrow transplant.

J is TRBJ2-5 and V is TRBV13; the match to TRBD2 covers 8 bases. Germline V gene lookup returns CDR1 PRHDT and CDR2 FYEKMQ (reference sequence). The CDR3 contains 16 residues. V lost 6 bases to trimming and J lost 5 bases; unmatched junction nucleotides: 14. CDR3 DNA: TGTGCCAGCAGGGGGGCGGGACTAGAAGTATCGGAGACCCAGTACTTC. Its protein product is CASRGAGLEVSETQYF.

CDR3 sequence reads: CSAGQIQETQYF. CDR3 DNA: TGCAGCGCCGGACAAATTCAAGAGACCCAGTACTTC. The chain couples TRBV29-1 to TRBJ2-5, with a possible D match to TRBD1 (5 bases). This CDR3 is 12 amino acids long. V lost 7 bases and J lost 2, with 11 bases in between. Per the germline V gene, CDR1 is SQVTM and CDR2 is ANQGSEA.

The chain has TRBV2 and TRBJ2-3; TRBD2 matches at 10 bases. Per germline, CDR1 SNHLY and CDR2 FYNNEI. The junction had 8 bases not matched to a gene; V was cut back by 8 bases and J by 3 bases. The CDR3 covers 15 residues. The CDR3 DNA sequence: TGTGCCAGCTCCCGTCTAGCGGGAGTAACAGATACGCAGTATTTT. The encoded protein is CASSRLAGVTDTQYF.

V and J are TRBV7-2 and TRBJ1-1; D is unresolved. The CDR3 totals 14 residues. Germline loops: CDR1 SGHTA, CDR2 FQGNSA. The V and J ends lost 3 bases and 4 bases respectively, with 12 bases between them. The CDR3 DNA reads TGTGCCAGCAGCTTGAGAGGGCAGGCCACTGAAGCTTTCTTT. Residues: CASSLRGQATEAFF.

The gene calls are TRBV6-6 and TRBJ1-1; 8 nucleotides agree with TRBD1. CDR1 is MNHNY and CDR2 is SVGAGI in the germline V gene (reference sequence). The CDR3 has 14 amino acids. Trimming took 5 bases from V and 1 from J; bases not matched to a gene: 3. The CDR3 reads CASSAGTGNTEAFF. The CDR3 nucleotides read TGTGCCAGCAGTGCAGGGACAGGGAACACTGAAGCTTTCTTT.

This rearrangement joins TRBV7-3 to TRBJ2-3, with 8 positions matching TRBD1. The CDR3 has 15 residues. In germline, CDR1 is SGHTA, CDR2 FQGTGA. J lost 0 bases, V lost 4 bases, and 3 bases had no gene match. CDR3: CASSSRGLSTDTQYF. CDR3 DNA: TGTGCCAGCAGCTCCAGGGGGCTAAGCACAGATACGCAGTATTTT.

The chain is built from TRBV10-3 and TRBJ1-1; 7 bases match TRBD1. CDR1 ENHRY and CDR2 SYGVKD come from the germline V gene. The V gene end was trimmed by 2 bases and the J gene end by 4 bases; junction bases not matched to a gene: 7. The CDR3 runs 15 residues. In nucleotides, the CDR3 is TGTGCCATCAGTGAGCGAGCAGGGGGGAGCACTGAAGCTTTCTTT. It is translated as CAISERAGGSTEAFF.

This chain connects TRBV28 to TRBJ2-1; no reliable D call. The CDR3 covers 12 residues. The germline V gene encodes CDR1 MDHEN and CDR2 SYDVKM. Between the trimmed V and J ends, which lost 6 bases and 6 bases, there was a span of 9 bases. The CDR3 reads CASRYTSNEQFF. As DNA, the CDR3 is TGTGCCAGCAGGTACACAAGCAATGAGCAGTTCTTC.

The rearrangement uses TRBV7-2 and TRBJ2-5, with 9 bases lining up with TRBD1. Germline CDR1 is SGHTA and CDR2 is FQGNSA. The CDR3 sequence is 15 residues long. With 0 bases clipped from V and 6 bases from J, the junction kept 5 bases outside the gene matches. For the CDR3, the DNA is TGTGCCAGCAGCTTAGCAAAACAGGGGGCGAAGACCCAGTACTTC. Translated, it gives CASSLAKQGAKTQYF.

The chain recombines TRBV7-3 with TRBJ2-3, with TRBD2 identical over 8 bases. The CDR3 runs 16 residues. Trimming at V came to 1 base and at J to 2 bases, leaving 5 bases not matched to a gene. CDR1 is SGHTA and CDR2 is FQGTGA in the germline V gene. The CDR3 DNA reads TGTGCCAGCAGCTTAAAATCGGGAGGGGACACAGATACGCAGTATTTT. Protein product: CASSLKSGGDTDTQYF.

The chain joins TRBV4-2 to TRBJ1-1; weak D call: TRBD1 (6 bases). The CDR3 is 14 residues long. Per the germline V gene, CDR1 is LGHNA and CDR2 is YNFKEQ. Between the trimmed V and J ends, which lost 1 base and 6 bases, there was a span of 12 bases. CDR3 DNA sequence: TGTGCCAGCAGCCAAGGGGGGGGCGACGCTGAAGCTTTCTTT. It yields the protein CASSQGGGDAEAFF.

The chain couples TRBV19 to TRBJ2-2, with TRBD1 as a possible D gene (6 bases). The CDR3 runs 15 residues. Germline CDR1 LNHDA, CDR2 SQIVND (reference sequence). The V gene lost 7 bases and the J gene lost 5 bases, with 17 bases spanning the gap. The CDR3 loop reads CASTSLGRGTGELFF. For the CDR3, the DNA is TGTGCCAGTACCTCCCTTGGAAGGGGGACCGGGGAGCTGTTTTTT.

V gene TRBV19 combines with J gene TRBJ2-6; TRBD1 agrees at 8 bases. J gave up 1 base and V 6 bases, and 8 bases lay outside the gene matches. Germline V gene lookup returns CDR1 LNHDA and CDR2 SQIVND (reference sequence). The CDR3 is made up of 17 amino acids. The CDR3 nucleotides read TGTGCCAGTAGGGTCCAGGGGGCGAGATCTGGGGCCAACGTCCTGACTTTC. Translated, it gives CASRVQGARSGANVLTF.

The CDR3 DNA reads TGTGCCAGCAGTGATCGGGTCTCACCCCTCCACTTT. This encodes CASSDRVSPLHF. The chain combines TRBV6-1 with TRBJ1-6; D gene uncertain. Germline CDR1 and CDR2: MNHNS and SASEGT. V lost 3 bases and J 10 bases, leaving 7 bases between the germline ends. CDR3 length: 12 residues.

The chain uses TRBV11-2 and TRBJ2-7; D gene ambiguous. CDR3 length: 15 amino acids. Trimming removed 5 bases from V and 7 bases from J, with 21 bases in between. Germline V gene lookup returns CDR1 SGHAT and CDR2 FQNNGV. The CDR3 reads CASSLHRLLLREQYF. CDR3 in DNA: TGTGCCAGCAGCCTTCATCGCCTACTACTACGAGAGCAGTACTTC.

This clone has a single count. J is TRBJ2-3 and V is TRBV5-1; TRBD1 is a possible D gene (5 bases). Trimming removed 2 bases from V and 6 bases from J, with 7 bases in between. Germline lookup yields CDR1 SGHRS and CDR2 YFSETQ. The CDR3 is 12 residues long. CDR3 nucleotide sequence: TGCGCCAGCAGCTTACAGGTGGATACGCAGTATTTT. It encodes CASSLQVDTQYF.